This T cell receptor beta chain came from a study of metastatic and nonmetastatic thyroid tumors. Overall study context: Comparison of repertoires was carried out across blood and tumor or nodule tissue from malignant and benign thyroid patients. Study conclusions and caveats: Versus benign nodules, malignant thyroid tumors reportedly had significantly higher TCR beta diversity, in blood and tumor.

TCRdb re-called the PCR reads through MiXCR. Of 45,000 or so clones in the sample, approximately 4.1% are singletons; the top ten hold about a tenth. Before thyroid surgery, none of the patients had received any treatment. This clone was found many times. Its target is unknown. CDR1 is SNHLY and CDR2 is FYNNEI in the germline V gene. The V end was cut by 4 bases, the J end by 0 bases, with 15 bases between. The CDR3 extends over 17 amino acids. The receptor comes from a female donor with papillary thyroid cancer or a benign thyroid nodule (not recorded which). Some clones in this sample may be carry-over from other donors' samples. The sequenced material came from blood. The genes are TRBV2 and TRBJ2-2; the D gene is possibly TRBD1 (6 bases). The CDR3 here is CASSGGLTTTNTGELFF. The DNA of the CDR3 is TGTGCCAGCAGTGGGGGGCTGACTACCACGAACACCGGGGAGCTGTTTTTT.